This T cell receptor beta chain was found in a study of human T cells and chemical hapten exposure. There are a few counts of this clonotype. The library tagged individual cDNA molecules with unique molecular identifiers. TCRdb independently ran MiXCR on the 5' RACE reads; one entry per CDR3 protein. Here the sample spans tens of thousands of distinct CDR3 sequences, 6.5% to 8.5% being singletons. Total RNA was extracted from unfractionated whole blood. The receptor was isolated from a male donor in good health.

The CDR3 is CAWSVLIETSGRSGANVLTF. The CDR3 bases are TGTGCCTGGAGTGTATTGATCGAAACTAGCGGGAGATCTGGGGCCAACGTCCTGACTTTC. The V call is TRBV30, the J call TRBJ2-6; TRBD2 aligns across 11 bases. The CDR3 runs to 20 residues. Trimming removed 0 bases from V and 1 base from J; junction bases left unmatched: 11. The germline V gene encodes CDR1 GTSNPN and CDR2 SVGIG (reference sequence).